This T cell receptor beta chain comes out of a study of human T cells and chemical hapten exposure. General study findings and limits: It was expanded TCRs that formed significantly more large CDR3 similarity clusters than controls did.

Individual cDNA molecules each carried unique molecular identifiers attached by the library. TCRdb re-called the RACE reads with MiXCR, one entry per CDR3 protein. The sample contains some 170,000 distinct CDR3 sequences, about a fifth of which appear only once. This CDR3 is 15 amino acids long. J lost 4 bases, V lost 5 bases, and 8 bases had no gene match. Germline lookup yields CDR1 SGHRS and CDR2 YFSETQ. Time point indicated: patch test 1, 2 weeks after DPC sensitization. Treatment described: therapeutic diphenylcyclopropenone sensitization with weekly scalp DPC. There are a few counts of this clonotype. Its antigen is still unknown.

This sequence was found in a woman in her 50s with alopecia areata. Some clones in this sample may be carry-over from other donors' samples. This sample comprised whole blood, obtained in connection with sensitization to the hapten diphenylcyclopropenone (DPC). The J gene is TRBJ2-7, the V gene TRBV5-1; 11 nucleotides line up with TRBD2. The CDR3: CASSRLAGGPYEQYF. The CDR3 bases are TGCGCCAGCAGTCGCCTAGCGGGGGGCCCGTACGAGCAGTACTTC.